Given below is one T cell receptor (beta chain) in context. CDR1 is SGHRS, CDR2 YFSETQ, per germline. This CDR3 is 14 amino acids long. Losses at the gene ends were 0 bases for V and 9 bases for J; bases not matched to a gene: 8. The data belong to a study of blood T cell repertoires in COVID-19. TCRdb keeps only in-frame clones here, not all; method: immunoSEQ multiplex PCR. The sample lists 110,000 to 150,000 clones, approximately 88% occurring once. Sequencing was performed on peripheral blood. The V gene is TRBV5-1, the J gene TRBJ1-2, with 7 bases aligning to TRBD1. This receptor was taken from a woman between 50 and 59 years old with acute or convalescent COVID-19. This CDR3 is CASSLGDRKTRYTF. CDR3 nucleotides: TGCGCCAGCAGCTTGGGGGACAGAAAGACTCGCTACACCTTC. Based on the CDR3 plus reference TRBV5-1 and TRBJ1-2, the full variable domain is KAGVTQTPRYLIKTRGQQVTLSCSPISGHRSVSWYQQTPGQGLQFLFEYFSETQRNKGNFPGRFSGRQFSNSRSEMNVSTLELGDSALYLCASSLGDRKTRYTFGSGTRLTVV.